These 21 T cell receptor beta chains originate from one sample sequenced in a study of T cell repertoires in cytomegalovirus infection. TCRdb re-called the reads with MiXCR, one entry per CDR3 protein. The data contain about 450,000 distinct CDR3 sequences, 25% to 40% of them singletons. The sequenced sample was PBMCs. Receptors were obtained from a human donor in good health (CMV status not recorded). Some clones in this sample may be carry-over from other donors' samples.

The gene calls are TRBV10-3 and TRBJ1-1, with 7 bases fitting TRBD1. After removal of 6 bases from V and 1 base from J, the junction contained 5 bases not matched to a gene. CDR1 and CDR2 from the germline V gene are ENHRY and SYGVKD. The CDR3 runs to 14 residues. CDR3 in amino acids: CAIRSGDRNTEAFF. The CDR3 nucleotides read TGTGCCATCAGATCAGGGGACAGGAACACTGAAGCTTTCTTT.

This clonotype has more than one count but fewer than ten. This chain joins TRBV6-5 and TRBJ1-2; weak D call: TRBD1 (6 bases). Trimming cost V 4 bases and J 2 bases, with 17 bases left between them. This CDR3 has 16 amino acids. The germline gives CDR1 MNHEY, CDR2 SVGAGI. CDR3 in DNA: TGTGCCAGCAGTTCTGAGGGGGATGGTTCAAACTATGGCTACACCTTC. Amino acid sequence: CASSSEGDGSNYGYTF.

This clonotype came up a few times. The gene calls are TRBV19 and TRBJ2-1, with D tentatively TRBD1 or TRBD2 (7 bases each). The germline V and J ends were trimmed by 7 bases and 8 bases, with 15 bases remaining between them. Per the germline V gene, CDR1 is LNHDA and CDR2 is SQIVND (reference sequence). The CDR3 loop spans 13 amino acids. The CDR3 region has the DNA TGTGCCAGTAACGTCAGGGGGGGAGATGAGCAGTTCTTC. Its translation is CASNVRGGDEQFF.

V gene TRBV5-8 combines with J gene TRBJ1-2; D unresolved. Trimming shortened V by 0 bases and J by 2 bases, and 5 bases separated the two germline ends. Germline V gives CDR1 SGHTS, CDR2 YDEGEE. The CDR3 has 13 residues. CDR3 sequence (DNA): TGTGCCAGCAGCTTGGATGCCAACTATGGCTACACCTTC. Translation: CASSLDANYGYTF. Based on the CDR3 plus reference TRBV5-8 and TRBJ1-2, the full variable domain is EAGVTQSPTHLIKTRGQQATLRCSPISGHTSVYWYQQALGLGLQFLLWYDEGEERNRGNFPPRFSGRQFPNYSSELNVNALELEDSALYLCASSLDANYGYTFGSGTRLTVV.

V is TRBV13 and J is TRBJ1-6; 8 bases match TRBD1. The CDR3 has 15 amino acids. Germline lookup yields CDR1 PRHDT and CDR2 FYEKMQ (reference sequence). Trimming at V came to 2 bases and at J to 8 bases, leaving 5 bases not matched to a gene. CDR3 region: CASSLSGTGDSPLHF. CDR3 nucleotide sequence: TGTGCCAGCAGCTTAAGCGGGACAGGAGATTCACCCCTCCACTTT.

The rearrangement uses TRBV20-1 and TRBJ2-7; D remains ambiguous. The CDR3 spans 14 residues. From germline, CDR1 is DFQATT and CDR2 SNEGSKA (reference sequence). V dropped 0 bases and J dropped 3 bases, with 12 bases sitting between them. The CDR3 region is CSARETDNYYEQYF. The CDR3 nucleotides read TGCAGTGCTAGAGAAACAGACAACTACTACGAGCAGTACTTC.

In this sample, this clonotype turned up many times. The chain uses TRBV7-2 and TRBJ2-1; possibly TRBD2 for D (6 bases). The CDR3 has 14 amino acids. Germline V gene lookup returns CDR1 SGHTA and CDR2 FQGNSA. V was clipped by 4 bases and J by 1 base, with 8 bases between them. CDR3 in amino acids: CASSSGVSYNEQFF. The CDR3 coding sequence is TGTGCCAGCAGCTCGGGGGTTTCCTACAATGAGCAGTTCTTC.

This clonotype was recorded many times. The chain employs TRBV7-3 and TRBJ2-1; 11 nucleotides line up with TRBD2. CDR3 length: 16 amino acids. With 4 bases clipped from V and 4 bases from J, the junction kept 6 bases outside the gene matches. The germline V gene has CDR1 SGHTA and CDR2 FQGTGA. CDR3 sequence (DNA): TGTGCCAGCAGCTACCTTCTAGCGGGGGGTTACAATGAGCAGTTCTTC. Its translation is CASSYLLAGGYNEQFF.

Details on this clonotype: The junction does not match germline at one end; this may be a read error. The chain employs TRBV7-6 and TRBJ2-2; D gene ambiguous. The CDR3 is 14 amino acids. Germline-derived CDR1 and CDR2 are SGHVS and FNYEAQ. The CDR3 protein is CDSSLGVPSGELFF. The CDR3 DNA follows: TGTGACAGCAGCTTAGGCGTGCCTTCCGGGGAGCTGTTTTTT.

The sample holds a few counts of this clonotype. The chain combines TRBV2 with TRBJ1-2; D remains unclear. The CDR3 contains 13 residues. Per the germline V gene, CDR1 is SNHLY and CDR2 is FYNNEI. Trimming removed 8 bases at V and 4 bases at J, with 14 bases between. Written as DNA, the CDR3 is TGTGCCAGCGGCCCCCTGGTCATCTATGGCTACACCTTC. Translating it yields CASGPLVIYGYTF.

The rearrangement joins TRBV5-1 to TRBJ1-6; 7 bases map to TRBD1. V was clipped by 3 bases and J by 8 bases; unmatched bases: 8. The CDR3 is 15 residues long. The germline V gene has CDR1 SGHRS and CDR2 YFSETQ. Written as DNA, the CDR3 is TGCGCCAGCAGCTGGAAGGGACAGAGAGATTCACCCCTCCACTTT. It translates to CASSWKGQRDSPLHF.

The chain combines TRBV6-1 with TRBJ2-2, with 12 bases identical to TRBD2. CDR3 length: 15 amino acids. V lost 6 bases, J lost 5 bases, and 4 bases stayed unmatched. CDR1 MNHNS and CDR2 SASEGT come from the germline V gene. CDR3 protein: CASRTTSGGTGELFF. CDR3 DNA: TGTGCCAGCAGAACGACTAGCGGGGGAACCGGGGAGCTGTTTTTT.

The J gene is TRBJ1-5, the V gene TRBV7-8; D uncertain. V lost 1 base to trimming and J lost 0 bases, with 7 bases between them. The germline CDR1 and CDR2 sequences are SGHVS and FQNEAQ. The CDR3 is 15 amino acids. The CDR3 DNA reads as TGTGCCAGCAGCTTAGAAGGACCTAGCAATCAGCCCCAGCATTTT. Residues: CASSLEGPSNQPQHF.

V usage is TRBV4-3 and J usage is TRBJ2-2, with D maybe TRBD2 (5 bases). Germline V gene sequence: CDR1 LGHNA, CDR2 YSLEER. CDR3 length: 17 amino acids. V was clipped by 3 bases and J by 2 bases, with 16 bases between them. As DNA, the CDR3 is TGCGCCAGCAGCCAGCTTGGAGTTACTAGTAACACCGGGGAGCTGTTTTTT. Translated, it gives CASSQLGVTSNTGELFF.

This clonotype was seen a few times. The CDR3 DNA sequence: TGTGCCAGCAGCTTGGCCAGGGTGACTGAAGCTTTCTTT. Amino acids: CASSLARVTEAFF. The chain links TRBV7-9 to TRBJ1-1, with a tentative D call TRBD1 (5 bases). This CDR3 is built from 13 residues. V was clipped by 3 bases and J by 5 bases, with 10 bases between them. The germline V gene encodes CDR1 SEHNR and CDR2 FQNEAQ (reference sequence). The entire variable domain, with the rest obtained from reference TRBV7-9 and TRBJ1-1, is as follows: DTGVSQNPRHKITKRGQNVTFRCDPISEHNRLYWYRQTLGQGPEFLTYFQNEAQLEKSRLLSDRFSAERPKGSFSTLEIQRTEQGDSAMYLCASSLARVTEAFFGQGTRLTVV.

The rearrangement uses TRBV4-1 and TRBJ2-7; the D call may be TRBD1 or TRBD2 (6 bases each). This CDR3 comprises 15 residues. Per germline, CDR1 MGHRA and CDR2 YSYEKL. Trimming removed 1 base at V and 3 bases at J, with 13 bases between. The CDR3 region is CASSQVRGDNYEQYF. The CDR3 bases are TGCGCCAGCAGCCAAGTTAGGGGGGACAACTACGAGCAGTACTTC.

This clonotype was seen only a few times. V is TRBV20-1 and J is TRBJ2-2; 10 nucleotides line up with TRBD2. V dropped 4 bases and J dropped 1; count of bases not matched to a gene: 3. Germline lookup yields CDR1 DFQATT and CDR2 SNEGSKA (reference sequence). The CDR3 extends over 15 amino acids. The DNA for the CDR3 is TGCAGTGCTAAAGGACTAGCGGTGAACACCGGGGAGCTGTTTTTT. Residues: CSAKGLAVNTGELFF.

The rearrangement uses TRBV12-3 or TRBV12-4 and TRBJ1-6; no reliable D call. The CDR3 sequence is 13 residues long. V dropped 6 bases and J dropped 9 bases, with 12 bases sitting between them. CDR3 amino acids: CASSLTDGSPLHF. CDR3 coding DNA: TGTGCCAGCAGCCTTACTGATGGTTCACCCCTCCACTTT.

This clonotype has more than one count but fewer than ten. V is TRBV27 and J is TRBJ2-1; no clear D gene. V was pared by 0 bases and J by 6 bases, with 15 bases between. Germline V lookup: CDR1 MNHEY, CDR2 SMNVEV (reference sequence). The CDR3 has 16 residues. The CDR3 nucleotides are TGTGCCAGCAGTTTATCGATCGGGTGGTTGACCAATGAGCAGTTCTTC. It is translated as CASSLSIGWLTNEQFF.

As regards this clonotype: The junction departs from the called germline gene at one end, perhaps through a read error. V gene TRBV6-6 combines with J gene TRBJ2-1, with 11 bases lining up with TRBD2. Per the germline V gene, CDR1 is MNHNY and CDR2 is SVGAGI (reference sequence). The CDR3 is 18 residues long. CDR3 DNA sequence: TGTGCCAGCAGTGAGTCACTAGCGGGGGTAAGCTCCTACAATGAGAAGTTCTTC. This encodes CASSESLAGVSSYNEKFF.

Only a few counts were recorded for this clonotype. V usage is TRBV7-8 and J usage is TRBJ2-5, with 9 nucleotides matching TRBD2. Looked up from germline, CDR1 is SGHVS and CDR2 is FQNEAQ. V trimming: 3 bases; J trimming: 1 base; junction bases outside the gene matches: 6. The CDR3 runs to 16 residues. DNA for the CDR3: TGTGCCAGCAGCTTCGGGGGAGCGGGGGGCCAAGAGACCCAGTACTTC. Translated: CASSFGGAGGQETQYF.